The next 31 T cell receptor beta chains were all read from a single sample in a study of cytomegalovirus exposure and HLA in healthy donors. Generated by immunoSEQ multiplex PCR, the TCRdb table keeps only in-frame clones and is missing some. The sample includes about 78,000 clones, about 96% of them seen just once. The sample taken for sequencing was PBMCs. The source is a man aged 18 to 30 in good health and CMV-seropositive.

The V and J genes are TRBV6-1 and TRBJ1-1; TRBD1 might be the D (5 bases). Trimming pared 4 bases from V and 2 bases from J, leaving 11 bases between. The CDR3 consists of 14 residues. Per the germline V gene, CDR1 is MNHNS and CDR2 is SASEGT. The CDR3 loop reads CASSALRVNTEAFF. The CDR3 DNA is TGTGCCAGCAGTGCCCTCAGGGTTAACACTGAAGCTTTCTTT.

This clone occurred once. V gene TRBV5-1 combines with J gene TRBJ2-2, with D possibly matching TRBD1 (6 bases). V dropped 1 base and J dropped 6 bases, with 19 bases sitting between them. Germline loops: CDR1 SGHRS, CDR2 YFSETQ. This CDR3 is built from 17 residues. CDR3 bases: TGCGCCAGCAGCTTGACCCCACAGGGAAGTGTTGCCGGGGAGCTGTTTTTT. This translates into CASSLTPQGSVAGELFF.

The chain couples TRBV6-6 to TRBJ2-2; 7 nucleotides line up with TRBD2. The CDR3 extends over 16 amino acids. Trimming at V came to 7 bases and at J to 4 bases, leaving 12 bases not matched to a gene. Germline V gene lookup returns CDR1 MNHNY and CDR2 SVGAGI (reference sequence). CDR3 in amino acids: CASKWGLAVPTGELFF. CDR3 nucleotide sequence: TGTGCCAGCAAGTGGGGCCTAGCGGTTCCCACCGGGGAGCTGTTTTTT.

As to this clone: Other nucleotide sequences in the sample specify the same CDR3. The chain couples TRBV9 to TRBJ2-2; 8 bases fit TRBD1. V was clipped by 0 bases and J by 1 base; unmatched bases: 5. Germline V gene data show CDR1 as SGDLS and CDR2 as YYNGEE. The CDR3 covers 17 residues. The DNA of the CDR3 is TGTGCCAGCAGCGTAGACCGGACAGGGCGGAACACCGGGGAGCTGTTTTTT. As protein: CASSVDRTGRNTGELFF.

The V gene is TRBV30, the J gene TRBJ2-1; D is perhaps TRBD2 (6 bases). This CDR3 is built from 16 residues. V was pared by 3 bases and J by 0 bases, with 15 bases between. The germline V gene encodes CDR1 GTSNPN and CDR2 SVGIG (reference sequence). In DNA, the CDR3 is TGTGCCTGGAGCGCCGGTGTGGGGGGCTCCTACAATGAGCAGTTCTTC. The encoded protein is CAWSAGVGGSYNEQFF.

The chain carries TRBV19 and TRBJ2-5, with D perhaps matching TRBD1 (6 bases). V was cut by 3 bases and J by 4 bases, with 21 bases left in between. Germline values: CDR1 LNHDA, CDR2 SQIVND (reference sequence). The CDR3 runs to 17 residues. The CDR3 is CASSIGLQGSARETQYF. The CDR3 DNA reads TGTGCCAGTAGTATTGGGCTGCAGGGGTCCGCTAGAGAGACCCAGTACTTC.

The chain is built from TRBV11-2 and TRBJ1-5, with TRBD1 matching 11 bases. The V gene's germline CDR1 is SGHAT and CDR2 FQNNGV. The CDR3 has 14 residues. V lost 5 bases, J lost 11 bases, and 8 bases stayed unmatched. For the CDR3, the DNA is TGTGCCAGCAGCCTAGGACAGGGGGCAAGAGCCCAGCATTTT. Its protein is CASSLGQGARAQHF. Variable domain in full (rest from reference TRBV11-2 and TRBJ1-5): EAGVAQSPRYKIIEKRQSVAFWCNPISGHATLYWYQQILGQGPKLLIQFQNNGVVDDSQLPKDRFSAERLKGVDSTLKIQPAKLEDSAVYLCASSLGQGARAQHFGDGTRLSIL.

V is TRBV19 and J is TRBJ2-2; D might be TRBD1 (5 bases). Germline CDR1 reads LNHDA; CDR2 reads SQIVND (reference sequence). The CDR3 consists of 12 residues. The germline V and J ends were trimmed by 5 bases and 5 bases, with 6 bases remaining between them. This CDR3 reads CASSGATGELFF. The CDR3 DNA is TGTGCCAGTAGTGGGGCGACCGGGGAGCTGTTTTTT.

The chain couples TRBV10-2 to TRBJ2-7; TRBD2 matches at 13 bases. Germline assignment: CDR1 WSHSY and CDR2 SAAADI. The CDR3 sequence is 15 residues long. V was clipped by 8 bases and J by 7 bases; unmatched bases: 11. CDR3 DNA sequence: TGCGCCAGCCATCCCGGGACTAGCGGGATGTGGGAGCAGTACTTC. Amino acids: CASHPGTSGMWEQYF.

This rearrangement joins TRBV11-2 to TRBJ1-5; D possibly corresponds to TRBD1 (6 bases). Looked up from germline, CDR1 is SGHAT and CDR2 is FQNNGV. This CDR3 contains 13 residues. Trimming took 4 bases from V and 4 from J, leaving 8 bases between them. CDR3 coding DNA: TGTGCCAGCAGCTCTCAGGGGAATCAGCCCCAGCATTTT. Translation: CASSSQGNQPQHF.

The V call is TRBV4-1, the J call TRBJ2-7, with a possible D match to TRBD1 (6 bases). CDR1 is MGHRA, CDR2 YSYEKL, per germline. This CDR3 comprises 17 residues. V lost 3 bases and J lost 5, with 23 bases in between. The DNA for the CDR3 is TGCGCCAGCAGCCATGGTAGTTTGGGACACATCGGAGACGAGCAGTACTTC. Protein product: CASSHGSLGHIGDEQYF.

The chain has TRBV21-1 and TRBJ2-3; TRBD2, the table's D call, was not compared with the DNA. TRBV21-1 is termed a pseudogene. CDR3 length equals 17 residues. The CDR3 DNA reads TGTGCCAGCAGCCCTGAGCCCCTACTAGCGCCCACAGATACGCAGTATTTT. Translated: CASSPEPLLAPTDTQYF.

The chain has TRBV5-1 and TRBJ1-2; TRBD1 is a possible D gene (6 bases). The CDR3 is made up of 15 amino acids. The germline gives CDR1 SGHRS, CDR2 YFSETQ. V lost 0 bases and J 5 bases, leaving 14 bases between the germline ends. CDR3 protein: CASSLEGDGEYGYTF. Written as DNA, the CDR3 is TGCGCCAGCAGCTTGGAGGGGGACGGGGAATATGGCTACACCTTC.

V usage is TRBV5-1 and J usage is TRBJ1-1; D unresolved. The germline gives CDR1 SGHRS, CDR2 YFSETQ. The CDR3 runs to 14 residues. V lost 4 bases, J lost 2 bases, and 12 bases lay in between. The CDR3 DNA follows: TGCGCCAGCAGCCTCACCCCAGGTAACACTGAAGCTTTCTTT. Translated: CASSLTPGNTEAFF.

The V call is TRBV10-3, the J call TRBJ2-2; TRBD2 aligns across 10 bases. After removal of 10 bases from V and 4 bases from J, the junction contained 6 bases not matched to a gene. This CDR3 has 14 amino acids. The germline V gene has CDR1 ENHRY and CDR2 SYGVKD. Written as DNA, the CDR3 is TGTGCCACGCTAGCGGGAGTCTTCACCGGGGAGCTGTTTTTT. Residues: CATLAGVFTGELFF.

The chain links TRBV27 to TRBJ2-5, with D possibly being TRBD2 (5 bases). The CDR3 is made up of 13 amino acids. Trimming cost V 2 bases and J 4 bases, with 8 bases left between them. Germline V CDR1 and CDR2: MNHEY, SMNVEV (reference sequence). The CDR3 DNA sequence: TGTGCCAGCAGTTTAATAGAGGGAGAGACCCAGTACTTC. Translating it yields CASSLIEGETQYF.

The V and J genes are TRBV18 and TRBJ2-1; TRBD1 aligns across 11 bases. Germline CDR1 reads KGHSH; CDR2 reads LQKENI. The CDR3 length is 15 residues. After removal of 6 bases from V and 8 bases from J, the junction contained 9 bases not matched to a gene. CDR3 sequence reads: CASSQRTGGLDEQFF. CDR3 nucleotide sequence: TGTGCCAGCTCTCAGAGGACAGGGGGCTTGGATGAGCAGTTCTTC.

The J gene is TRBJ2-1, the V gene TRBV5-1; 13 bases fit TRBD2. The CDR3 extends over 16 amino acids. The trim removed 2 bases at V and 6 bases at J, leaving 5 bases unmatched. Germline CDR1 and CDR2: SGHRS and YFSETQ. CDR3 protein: CASSFSRTSGSNEQFF. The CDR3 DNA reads TGCGCCAGCAGCTTTTCGCGGACTAGCGGGAGCAATGAGCAGTTCTTC.

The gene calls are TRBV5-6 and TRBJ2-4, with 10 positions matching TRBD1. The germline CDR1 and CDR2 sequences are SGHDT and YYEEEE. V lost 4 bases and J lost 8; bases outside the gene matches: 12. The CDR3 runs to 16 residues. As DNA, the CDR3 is TGTGCCAGCAGCCCCGCCGACAGGGGGCTGAGGGACATTCAGTACTTC. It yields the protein CASSPADRGLRDIQYF.

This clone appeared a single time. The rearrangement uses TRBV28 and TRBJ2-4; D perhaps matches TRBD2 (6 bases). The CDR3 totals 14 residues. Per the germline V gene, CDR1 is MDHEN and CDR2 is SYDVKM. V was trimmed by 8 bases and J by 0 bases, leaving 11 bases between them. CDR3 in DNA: TGTGCCAGCGGGGGGATTCTAGCCAAAAACATTCAGTACTTC. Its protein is CASGGILAKNIQYF.

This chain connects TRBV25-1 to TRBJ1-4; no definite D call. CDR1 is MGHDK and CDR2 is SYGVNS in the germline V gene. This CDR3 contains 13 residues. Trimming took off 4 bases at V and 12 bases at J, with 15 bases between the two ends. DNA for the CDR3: TGTGCCAGCAGTGGATATTTCAACGGGGAACTGTTTTTT. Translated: CASSGYFNGELFF.

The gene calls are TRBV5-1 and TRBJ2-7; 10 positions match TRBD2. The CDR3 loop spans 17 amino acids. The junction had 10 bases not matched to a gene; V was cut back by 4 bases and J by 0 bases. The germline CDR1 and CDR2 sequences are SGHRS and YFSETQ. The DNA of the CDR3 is TGCGCCAGCAGCCTCAGGATGGCTAGCGGGAGCTCCTACGAGCAGTACTTC. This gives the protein CASSLRMASGSSYEQYF.

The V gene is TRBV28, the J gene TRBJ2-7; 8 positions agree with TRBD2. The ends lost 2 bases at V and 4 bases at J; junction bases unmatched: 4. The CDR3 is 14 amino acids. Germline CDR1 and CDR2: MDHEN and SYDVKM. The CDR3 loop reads CASSLGTSGYEQYF. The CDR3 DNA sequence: TGTGCCAGCAGTTTAGGTACTAGCGGATACGAGCAGTACTTC.

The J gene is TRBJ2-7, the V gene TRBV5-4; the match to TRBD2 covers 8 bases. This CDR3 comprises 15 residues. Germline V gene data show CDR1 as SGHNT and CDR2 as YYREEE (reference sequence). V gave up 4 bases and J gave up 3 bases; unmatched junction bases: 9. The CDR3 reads CASSPRESGSYEQYF. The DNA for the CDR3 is TGTGCCAGCAGCCCCCGAGAGAGCGGGAGCTACGAGCAGTACTTC.

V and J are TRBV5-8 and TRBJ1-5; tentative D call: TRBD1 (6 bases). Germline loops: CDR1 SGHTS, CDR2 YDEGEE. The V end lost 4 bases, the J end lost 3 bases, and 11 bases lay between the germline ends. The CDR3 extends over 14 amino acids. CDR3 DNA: TGTGCCAGCAGCGCAGGACAGAACAATCAGCCCCAGCATTTT. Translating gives CASSAGQNNQPQHF.

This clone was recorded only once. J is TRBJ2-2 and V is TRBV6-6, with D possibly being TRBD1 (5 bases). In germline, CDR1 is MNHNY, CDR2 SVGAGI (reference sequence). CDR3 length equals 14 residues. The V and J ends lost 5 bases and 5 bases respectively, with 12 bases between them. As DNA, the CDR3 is TGTGCCAGCAGTAAACGAAGGGGTACCGGGGAGCTGTTTTTT. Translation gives CASSKRRGTGELFF.

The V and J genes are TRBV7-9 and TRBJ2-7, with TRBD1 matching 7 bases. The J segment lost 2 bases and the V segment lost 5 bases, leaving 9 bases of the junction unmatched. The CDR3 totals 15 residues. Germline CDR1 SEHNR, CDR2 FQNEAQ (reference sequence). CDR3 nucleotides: TGTGCCAGCAGCGAAGGAGTGGACAGGACCTACGAGCAGTACTTC. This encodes CASSEGVDRTYEQYF.

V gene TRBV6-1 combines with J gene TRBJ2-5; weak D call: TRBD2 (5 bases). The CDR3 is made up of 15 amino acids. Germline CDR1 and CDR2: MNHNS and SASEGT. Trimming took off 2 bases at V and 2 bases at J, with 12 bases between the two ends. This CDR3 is CASSESEGWQETQYF. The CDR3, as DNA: TGTGCCAGCAGTGAATCAGAGGGCTGGCAAGAGACCCAGTACTTC.

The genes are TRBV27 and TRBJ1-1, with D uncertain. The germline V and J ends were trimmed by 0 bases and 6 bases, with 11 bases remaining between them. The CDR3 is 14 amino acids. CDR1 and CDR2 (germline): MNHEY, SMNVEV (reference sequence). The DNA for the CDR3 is TGTGCCAGCAGTTTATCGCTCGGCGGCCCTGAAGCTTTCTTT. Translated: CASSLSLGGPEAFF.

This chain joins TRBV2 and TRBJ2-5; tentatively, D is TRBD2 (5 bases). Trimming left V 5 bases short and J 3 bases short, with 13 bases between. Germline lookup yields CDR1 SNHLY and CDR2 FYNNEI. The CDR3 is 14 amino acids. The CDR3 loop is CASSPSGLKETQYF. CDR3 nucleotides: TGTGCCAGCAGTCCATCCGGACTCAAAGAGACCCAGTACTTC.

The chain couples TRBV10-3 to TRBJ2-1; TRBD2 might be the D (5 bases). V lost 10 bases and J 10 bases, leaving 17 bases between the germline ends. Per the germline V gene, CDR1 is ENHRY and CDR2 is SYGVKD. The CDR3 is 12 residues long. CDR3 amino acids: CATGNRGEEQFF. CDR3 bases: TGTGCCACCGGGAACCGTGGAGAAGAGCAGTTCTTC.